This T cell receptor (beta chain) was recorded in a study of neurological immune-mediated disorders. This CDR3 has 12 amino acids. J lost 15 bases, V lost 4 bases, and 7 bases had no gene match. The germline V gene has CDR1 LGHDT and CDR2 YNNKEL (reference sequence). Using its own MiXCR run on the 5' RACE reads, TCRdb lists one record per CDR3 protein. This table has 25,000 to 30,000 distinct CDR3 sequences, roughly 12% appearing once. The TCR comes from a man in his fifties or sixties in good health. This sequence joins TRBV3-1 and TRBJ2-1; 9 positions match TRBD2. The sample comprised PBMCs. The CDR3 sequence is CASSRESGRWFF. CDR3 bases: TGTGCCAGCAGCCGGGAAAGCGGGAGGTGGTTCTTC.